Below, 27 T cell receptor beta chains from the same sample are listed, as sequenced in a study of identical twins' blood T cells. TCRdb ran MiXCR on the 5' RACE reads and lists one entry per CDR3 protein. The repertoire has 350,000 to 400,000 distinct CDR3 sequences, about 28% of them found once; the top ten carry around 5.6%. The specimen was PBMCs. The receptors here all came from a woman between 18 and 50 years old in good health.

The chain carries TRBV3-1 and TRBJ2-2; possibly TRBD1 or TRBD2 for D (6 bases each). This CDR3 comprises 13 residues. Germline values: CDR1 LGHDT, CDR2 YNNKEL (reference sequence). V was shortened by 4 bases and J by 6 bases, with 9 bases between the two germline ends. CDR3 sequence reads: CASSRRGSGELFF. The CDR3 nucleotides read TGTGCCAGCAGCCGGAGGGGGTCCGGGGAGCTGTTTTTT. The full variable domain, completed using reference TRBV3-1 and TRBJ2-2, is DTAVSQTPKYLVTQMGNDKSIKCEQNLGHDTMYWYKQDSKKFLKIMFSYNNKELIINETVPNRFSPKSPDKAHLNLHINSLELGDSAVYFCASSRRGSGELFFGEGSRLTVL.

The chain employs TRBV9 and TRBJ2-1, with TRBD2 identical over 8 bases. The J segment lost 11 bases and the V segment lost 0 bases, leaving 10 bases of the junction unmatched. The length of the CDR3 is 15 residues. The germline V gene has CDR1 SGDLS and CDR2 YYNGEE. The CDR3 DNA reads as TGTGCCAGCAGCGTAGCCCCTAGCGGGCACGATAAGCAGTTCTTC. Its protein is CASSVAPSGHDKQFF.

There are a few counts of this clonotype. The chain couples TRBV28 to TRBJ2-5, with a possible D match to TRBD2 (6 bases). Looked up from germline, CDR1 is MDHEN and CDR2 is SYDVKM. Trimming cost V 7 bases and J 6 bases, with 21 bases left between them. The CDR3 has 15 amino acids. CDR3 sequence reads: CASKATSNVYKTQYF. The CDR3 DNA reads TGTGCCAGCAAGGCGACTAGTAATGTTTATAAGACCCAGTACTTC.

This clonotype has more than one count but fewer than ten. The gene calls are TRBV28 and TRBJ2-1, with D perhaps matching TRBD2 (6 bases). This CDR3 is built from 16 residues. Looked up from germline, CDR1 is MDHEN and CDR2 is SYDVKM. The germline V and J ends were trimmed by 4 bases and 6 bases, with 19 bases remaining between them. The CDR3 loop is CASSSPAGGLINEQFF. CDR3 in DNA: TGTGCCAGCAGTTCCCCAGCGGGCGGTTTAATCAATGAGCAGTTCTTC.

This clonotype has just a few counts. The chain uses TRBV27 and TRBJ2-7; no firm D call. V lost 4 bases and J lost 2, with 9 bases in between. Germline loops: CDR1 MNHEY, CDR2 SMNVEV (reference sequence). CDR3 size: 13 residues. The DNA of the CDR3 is TGTGCCAGCAGTTCATTAGTTCCCTACGAGCAGTACTTC. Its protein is CASSSLVPYEQYF.

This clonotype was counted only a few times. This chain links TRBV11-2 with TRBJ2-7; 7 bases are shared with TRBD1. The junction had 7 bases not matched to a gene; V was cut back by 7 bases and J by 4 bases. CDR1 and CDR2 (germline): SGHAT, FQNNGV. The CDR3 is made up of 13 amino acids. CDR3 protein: CASTRQGLYEQYF. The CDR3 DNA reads TGTGCCAGCACCCGACAGGGCTTGTACGAGCAGTACTTC.

CDR3 in DNA: TGTGCCAGTAGTATAGGTCTGGGGCAGGCAGGGCCTATCTATGGCTACACCTTC. The encoded protein is CASSIGLGQAGPIYGYTF. This chain connects TRBV19 to TRBJ1-2; D possibly corresponds to TRBD1 (5 bases). V dropped 1 base and J dropped 4 bases, with 22 bases sitting between them. Germline CDR1 is LNHDA and CDR2 is SQIVND (reference sequence). The CDR3 extends over 18 amino acids.

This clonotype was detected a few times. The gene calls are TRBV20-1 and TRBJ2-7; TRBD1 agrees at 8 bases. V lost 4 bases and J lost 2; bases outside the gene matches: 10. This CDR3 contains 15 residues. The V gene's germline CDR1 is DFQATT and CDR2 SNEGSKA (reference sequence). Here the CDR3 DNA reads TGCAGTGCTAAGGGTCGGGACAGGCTAACCTACGAGCAGTACTTC. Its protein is CSAKGRDRLTYEQYF.

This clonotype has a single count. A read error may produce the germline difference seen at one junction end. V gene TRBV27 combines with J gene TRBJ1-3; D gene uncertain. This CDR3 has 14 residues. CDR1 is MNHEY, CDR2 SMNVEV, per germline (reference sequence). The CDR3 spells CASSLYGTGSTIYF. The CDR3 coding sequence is TGTGCCAGCAGTCTTTACGGTACTGGAAGCACCATATATTTT.

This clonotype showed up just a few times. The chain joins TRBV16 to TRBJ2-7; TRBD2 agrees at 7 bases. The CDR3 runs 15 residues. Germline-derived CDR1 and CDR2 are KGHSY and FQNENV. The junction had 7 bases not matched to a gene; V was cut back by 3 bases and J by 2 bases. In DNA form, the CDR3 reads TGTGCCAGCAGCCACATTAGCGGGTTCCCCTACGAGCAGTACTTC. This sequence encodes CASSHISGFPYEQYF.

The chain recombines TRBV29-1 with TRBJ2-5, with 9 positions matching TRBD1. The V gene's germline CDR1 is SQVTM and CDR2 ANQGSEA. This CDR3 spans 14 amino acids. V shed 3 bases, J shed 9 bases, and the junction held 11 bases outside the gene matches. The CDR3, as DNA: TGCAGCGTTGAGAGCCGGGACAGGGTTTCGGCCCAGTACTTC. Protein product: CSVESRDRVSAQYF.

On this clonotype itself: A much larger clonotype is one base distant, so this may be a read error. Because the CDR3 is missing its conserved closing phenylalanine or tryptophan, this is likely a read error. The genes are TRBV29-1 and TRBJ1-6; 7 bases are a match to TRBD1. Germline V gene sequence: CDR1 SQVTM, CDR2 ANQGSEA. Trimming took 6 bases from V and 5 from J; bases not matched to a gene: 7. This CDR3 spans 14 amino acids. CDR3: CSVTGTDNNSPLHL. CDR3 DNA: TGCAGCGTGACCGGGACAGATAATAATTCACCCCTCCACCTT.

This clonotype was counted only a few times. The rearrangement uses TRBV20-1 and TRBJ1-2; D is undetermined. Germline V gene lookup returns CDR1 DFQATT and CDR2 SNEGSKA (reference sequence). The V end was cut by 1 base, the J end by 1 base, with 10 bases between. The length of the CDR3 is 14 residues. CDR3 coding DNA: TGCAGTGCTAGAGCCCGGGTGGATAACTATGGCTACACCTTC. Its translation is CSARARVDNYGYTF.

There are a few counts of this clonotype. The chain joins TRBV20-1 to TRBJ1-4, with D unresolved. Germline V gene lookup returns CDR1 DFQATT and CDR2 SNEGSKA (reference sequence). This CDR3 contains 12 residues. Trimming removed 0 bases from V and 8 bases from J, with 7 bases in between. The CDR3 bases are TGCAGTGCTAGAGATATATCAGAAAAACTGTTTTTT. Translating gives CSARDISEKLFF.

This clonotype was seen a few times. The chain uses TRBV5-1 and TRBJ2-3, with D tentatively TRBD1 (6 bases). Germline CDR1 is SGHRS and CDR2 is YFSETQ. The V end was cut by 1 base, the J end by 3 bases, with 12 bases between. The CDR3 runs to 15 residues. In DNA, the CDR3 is TGCGCCAGCAGCTTGCAAGTGAGGGGGACAGATACGCAGTATTTT. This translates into CASSLQVRGTDTQYF. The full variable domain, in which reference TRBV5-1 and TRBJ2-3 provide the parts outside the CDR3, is KAGVTQTPRYLIKTRGQQVTLSCSPISGHRSVSWYQQTPGQGLQFLFEYFSETQRNKGNFPGRFSGRQFSNSRSEMNVSTLELGDSALYLCASSLQVRGTDTQYFGPGTRLTVL.

CDR3 in DNA: TGCAGTGCTAGATCTTGGACAGAGGGTGAAGCTTTCTTT. This codes for CSARSWTEGEAFF. This chain joins TRBV20-1 and TRBJ1-1, with D possibly TRBD1 on 6 matching bases. Per the germline V gene, CDR1 is DFQATT and CDR2 is SNEGSKA (reference sequence). This CDR3 has 13 residues. V lost 2 bases, J lost 7 bases, and 14 bases lay in between.

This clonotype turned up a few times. CDR3 loop: CSAGGQLNTEAFF. The CDR3 region has the DNA TGCAGTGCTGGCGGACAGCTGAACACTGAAGCTTTCTTT. This chain connects TRBV20-1 to TRBJ1-1, with TRBD1 as a possible D gene (6 bases). Deletions cut 5 bases from V and 0 bases from J, with 10 bases between. Germline CDR1 DFQATT, CDR2 SNEGSKA (reference sequence). The CDR3 loop spans 13 amino acids.

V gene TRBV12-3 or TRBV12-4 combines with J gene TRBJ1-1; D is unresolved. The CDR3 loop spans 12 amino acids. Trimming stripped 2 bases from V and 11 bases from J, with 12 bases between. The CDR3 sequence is CASSLWAGYAFF. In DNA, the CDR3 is TGTGCCAGCAGTTTATGGGCGGGGTACGCTTTCTTT.

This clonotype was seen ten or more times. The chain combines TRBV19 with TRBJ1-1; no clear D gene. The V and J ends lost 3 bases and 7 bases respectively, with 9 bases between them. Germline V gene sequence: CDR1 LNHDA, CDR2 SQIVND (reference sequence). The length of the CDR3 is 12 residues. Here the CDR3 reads CASSIALGEAFF. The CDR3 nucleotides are TGTGCCAGTAGTATTGCGTTGGGTGAAGCTTTCTTT.

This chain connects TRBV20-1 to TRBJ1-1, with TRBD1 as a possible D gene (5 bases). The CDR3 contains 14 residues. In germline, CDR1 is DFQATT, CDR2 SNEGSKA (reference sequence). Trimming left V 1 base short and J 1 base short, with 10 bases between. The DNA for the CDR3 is TGCAGTGCTAGAGGGGGACGGGCGAACACTGAAGCTTTCTTT. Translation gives CSARGGRANTEAFF.

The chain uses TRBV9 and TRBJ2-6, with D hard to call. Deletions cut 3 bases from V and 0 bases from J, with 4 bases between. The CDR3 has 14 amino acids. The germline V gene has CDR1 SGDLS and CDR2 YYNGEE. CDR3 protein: CASSAFSGANVLTF. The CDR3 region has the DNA TGTGCCAGCAGCGCGTTCTCTGGGGCCAACGTCCTGACTTTC. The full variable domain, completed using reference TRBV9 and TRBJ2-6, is DSGVTQTPKHLITATGQRVTLRCSPRSGDLSVYWYQQSLDQGLQFLIQYYNGEERAKGNILERFSAQQFPDLHSELNLSSLELGDSALYFCASSAFSGANVLTFGAGSRLTVL.

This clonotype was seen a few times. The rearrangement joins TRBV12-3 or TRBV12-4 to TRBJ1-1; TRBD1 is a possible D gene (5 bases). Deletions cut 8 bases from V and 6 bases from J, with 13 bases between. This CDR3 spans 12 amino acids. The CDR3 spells CASGSGDAEAFF. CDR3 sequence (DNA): TGTGCCAGCGGCTCGGGGGACGCTGAAGCTTTCTTT.

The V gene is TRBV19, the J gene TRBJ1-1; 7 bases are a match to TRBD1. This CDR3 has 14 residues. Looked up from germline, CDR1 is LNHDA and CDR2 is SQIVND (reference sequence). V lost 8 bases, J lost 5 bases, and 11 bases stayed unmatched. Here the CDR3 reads CASLRTGWGTEAFF. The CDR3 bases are TGTGCCAGTCTTCGGACAGGTTGGGGGACTGAAGCTTTCTTT.

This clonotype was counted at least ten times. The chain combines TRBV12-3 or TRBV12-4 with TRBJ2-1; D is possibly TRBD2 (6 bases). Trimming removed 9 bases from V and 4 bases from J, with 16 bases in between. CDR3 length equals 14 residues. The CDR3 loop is CASGAGTGYNEQFF. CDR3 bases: TGTGCCAGTGGGGCCGGGACTGGATACAATGAGCAGTTCTTC.

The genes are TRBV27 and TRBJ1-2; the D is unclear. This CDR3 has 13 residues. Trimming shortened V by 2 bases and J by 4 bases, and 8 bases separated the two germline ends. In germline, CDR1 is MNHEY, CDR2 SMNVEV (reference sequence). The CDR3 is CASSLRESYGYTF. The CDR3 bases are TGTGCCAGCAGTTTAAGGGAATCCTATGGCTACACCTTC.

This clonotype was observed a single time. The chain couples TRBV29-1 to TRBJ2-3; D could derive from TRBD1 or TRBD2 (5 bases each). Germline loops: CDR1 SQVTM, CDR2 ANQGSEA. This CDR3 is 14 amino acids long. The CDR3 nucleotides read TGCAGTTATGGTTCGGGGACGAGCACAGATACGCAGTATTTT. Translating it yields CSYGSGTSTDTQYF.

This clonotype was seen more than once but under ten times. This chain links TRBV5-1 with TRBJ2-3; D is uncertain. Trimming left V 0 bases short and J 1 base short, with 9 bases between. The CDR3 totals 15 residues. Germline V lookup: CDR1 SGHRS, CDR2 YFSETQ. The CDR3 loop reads CASSLAGRRTDTQYF. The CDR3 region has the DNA TGCGCCAGCAGCTTGGCTGGAAGACGCACAGATACGCAGTATTTT.